What follows is one T cell receptor (beta chain) and its context. V was clipped by 10 bases and J by 7 bases, with 13 bases between them. The CDR3 totals 11 residues. From germline, CDR1 is SGHTA and CDR2 FQGNSA. Generated by immunoSEQ multiplex PCR, the TCRdb table keeps only in-frame clones and is missing some. This sample yields 30,000 to 35,000 clones, of which about 90% are seen a single time; around 4.1% belongs to the top ten. The data belong to a study of T cell changes during pregnancy in multiple sclerosis. The clonotype was recovered from a female donor with multiple sclerosis, enrolled in a pregnancy study. The J gene is TRBJ1-1, the V gene TRBV7-2; D unclear. Here the sequenced sample was CD8+ T cells from peripheral blood mononuclear cells, taken after pregnancy. This CDR3 reads CANLGGSEAFF. DNA of the CDR3: TGTGCCAACCTAGGAGGCAGTGAAGCTTTCTTT.